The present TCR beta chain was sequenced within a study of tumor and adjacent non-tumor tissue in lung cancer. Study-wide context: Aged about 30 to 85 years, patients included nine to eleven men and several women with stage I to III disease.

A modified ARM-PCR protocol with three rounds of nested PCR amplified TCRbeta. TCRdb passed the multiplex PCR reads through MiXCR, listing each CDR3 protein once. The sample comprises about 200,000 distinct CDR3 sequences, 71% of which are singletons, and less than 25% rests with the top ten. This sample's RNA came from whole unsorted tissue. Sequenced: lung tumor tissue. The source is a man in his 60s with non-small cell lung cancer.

CDR3 sequence reads: CASSPPTTTNEKLFF. CDR3 nucleotide sequence: TGTGCCAGCAGCCCCCCCACGACAACTAATGAAAAACTGTTTTTT. This rearrangement joins TRBV7-8 to TRBJ1-4, with unresolved D. Germline values: CDR1 SGHVS, CDR2 FQNEAQ. The V gene lost 5 bases and the J gene lost 0 bases, with 10 bases spanning the gap. The CDR3 has 15 residues.